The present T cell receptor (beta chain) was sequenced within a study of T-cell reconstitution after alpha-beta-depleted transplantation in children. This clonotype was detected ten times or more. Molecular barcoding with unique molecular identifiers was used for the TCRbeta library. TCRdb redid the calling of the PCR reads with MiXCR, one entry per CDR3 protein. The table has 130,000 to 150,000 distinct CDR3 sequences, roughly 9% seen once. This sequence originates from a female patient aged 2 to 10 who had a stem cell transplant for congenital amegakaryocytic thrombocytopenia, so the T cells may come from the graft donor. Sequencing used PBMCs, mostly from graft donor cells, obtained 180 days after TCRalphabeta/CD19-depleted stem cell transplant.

This chain's CDR3 is CSVPLGGSETQYF. As DNA, the CDR3 is TGCAGCGTCCCATTGGGGGGGTCAGAGACCCAGTACTTC. V usage is TRBV29-1 and J usage is TRBJ2-5; 7 bases match TRBD2. The CDR3 is 13 residues long. V gave up 6 bases and J gave up 4 bases; unmatched junction bases: 8. The germline CDR1 and CDR2 sequences are SQVTM and ANQGSEA.